Below are 20 T cell receptor beta chains sequenced from a single sample in a study of blood T cell repertoires in COVID-19. The table came from immunoSEQ multiplex PCR; TCRdb's copy has only in-frame clones and leaves some out. The table shows 150,000 to 200,000 clones, with more than 75% occurring only once. Sequencing used PBMCs or T cells enriched from blood (not recorded which). These TCRs come from a woman aged 45-65 years who had recovered from COVID-19.

This chain links TRBV18 with TRBJ1-1; D might be TRBD1 (6 bases). The CDR3 spans 17 residues. Germline CDR1 reads KGHSH; CDR2 reads LQKENI. Trimming shortened V by 3 bases and J by 5 bases, and 22 bases separated the two germline ends. CDR3 nucleotide sequence: TGTGCCAGCTCACCCCCCTCAGGGGAGGGAAGTAGGACTGAAGCTTTCTTT. Its protein is CASSPPSGEGSRTEAFF.

The rearrangement uses TRBV19 and TRBJ2-2, with D possibly matching TRBD2 (6 bases). Trimming removed 7 bases from V and 4 bases from J, with 19 bases in between. This CDR3 is built from 16 residues. The germline CDR1 and CDR2 sequences are LNHDA and SQIVND (reference sequence). The CDR3: CASIIASGSFTGELFF. CDR3 sequence (DNA): TGTGCCAGTATTATCGCCTCCGGGAGCTTCACCGGGGAGCTGTTTTTT.

This chain joins TRBV4-3 and TRBJ2-7, with D possibly matching TRBD1 (5 bases). The germline CDR1 and CDR2 sequences are LGHNA and YSLEER. The V end lost 3 bases, the J end lost 0 bases, and 12 bases lay between the germline ends. This CDR3 has 15 residues. The CDR3 bases are TGCGCCAGCAGCCAGGTATTCGACAGCTCCTACGAGCAGTACTTC. It translates to CASSQVFDSSYEQYF.

The V and J genes are TRBV7-2 and TRBJ2-3; D is possibly TRBD2 (6 bases). The V gene lost 1 base and the J gene lost 1 base, with 12 bases spanning the gap. The CDR3 runs 16 residues. Germline CDR1 SGHTA, CDR2 FQGNSA. CDR3: CASSLVGGGGTDTQYF. CDR3 in DNA: TGTGCCAGCAGCTTAGTGGGGGGTGGGGGCACAGATACGCAGTATTTT.

The chain joins TRBV20-1 to TRBJ1-5, with TRBD1 as a possible D gene (6 bases). The CDR3 sequence is 15 residues long. The germline V gene has CDR1 DFQATT and CDR2 SNEGSKA (reference sequence). V was trimmed by 3 bases and J by 3 bases, leaving 15 bases between them. The DNA for the CDR3 is TGCAGTGCTAGTCCGGACAGCATCTTCAATCAGCCCCAGCATTTT. Protein sequence: CSASPDSIFNQPQHF.

The chain's CDR3 is CAISITGRGGNTIYF. The CDR3 nucleotides read TGTGCCATCAGCATCACAGGGCGCGGTGGAAACACCATATATTTT. The chain is built from TRBV10-3 and TRBJ1-3; possible D gene TRBD1, 6 bases. Germline V gives CDR1 ENHRY, CDR2 SYGVKD. Trimming cost V 6 bases and J 3 bases, with 15 bases left between them. There are 15 residues in the CDR3.

The CDR3: CASSVITVLNEQFF. Written as DNA, the CDR3 is TGTGCCAGCAGTGTGATAACAGTCCTCAATGAGCAGTTCTTC. The rearrangement links TRBV2 to TRBJ2-1; no definite D call. Trimming took off 4 bases at V and 6 bases at J, with 13 bases between the two ends. CDR1 is SNHLY, CDR2 FYNNEI, per germline. This CDR3 has 14 amino acids.

This CDR3 is CASSWVAGEDEQFF. In DNA, the CDR3 is TGTGCCAGCAGCTGGGTAGCGGGGGAGGATGAGCAGTTCTTC. This chain uses TRBV7-2 with TRBJ2-1; 9 nucleotides line up with TRBD2. The V and J ends lost 4 bases and 8 bases, in that order; junction bases with no gene match: 6. Germline V gene lookup returns CDR1 SGHTA and CDR2 FQGNSA. The CDR3 extends over 14 amino acids.

The chain has TRBV6-5 and TRBJ2-2; unclear D gene. Trimming pared 10 bases from V and 3 bases from J, leaving 6 bases between. Germline CDR1 and CDR2: MNHEY and SVGAGI. The CDR3 sequence is 11 residues long. CDR3 residues: CATSYTGELFF. The DNA for the CDR3 is TGTGCCACCTCCTACACCGGGGAGCTGTTTTTT.

The table lists this clone with a count of one. This chain uses TRBV27 with TRBJ2-2, with TRBD2 identical over 7 bases. Trimming cost V 5 bases and J 5 bases; bases outside gene matches: 2. The CDR3 length is 13 residues. The V gene's germline CDR1 is MNHEY and CDR2 SMNVEV (reference sequence). In DNA form, the CDR3 reads TGTGCCAGCAGTGGACTAGTAACCGGGGAGCTGTTTTTT. Translated: CASSGLVTGELFF.

The chain links TRBV2 to TRBJ2-5; TRBD1 is a possible D gene (6 bases). CDR3 length: 11 residues. CDR1 and CDR2 from the germline V gene are SNHLY and FYNNEI. Trimming pared 6 bases from V and 5 bases from J, leaving 7 bases between. The CDR3 nucleotides are TGTGCCAGCAGCCAGGGGGAGACCCAGTACTTC. It encodes CASSQGETQYF.

The V call is TRBV11-3, the J call TRBJ2-1, with TRBD2 as a possible D gene (5 bases). The CDR3 covers 15 residues. CDR1 is SGHNT and CDR2 is YENEEA in the germline V gene. The germline V and J ends were trimmed by 2 bases and 5 bases, with 13 bases remaining between them. The CDR3: CASSLNGLLNNEQFF. The CDR3 DNA follows: TGTGCCAGCAGCTTAAACGGACTCCTGAACAATGAGCAGTTCTTC. The whole variable domain, remainder taken from reference TRBV11-3 and TRBJ2-1, is EAGVVQSPRYKIIEKKQPVAFWCNPISGHNTLYWYLQNLGQGPELLIRYENEEAVDDSQLPKDRFSAERLKGVDSTLKIQPAELGDSAVYLCASSLNGLLNNEQFFGPGTRLTVL.

The rearrangement uses TRBV5-6 and TRBJ2-1, with D perhaps TRBD2 (6 bases). Per the germline V gene, CDR1 is SGHDT and CDR2 is YYEEEE. V was shortened by 4 bases and J by 6 bases, with 11 bases between the two germline ends. The CDR3 is 13 amino acids. CDR3 in DNA: TGTGCCAGCAGCGGGCGGGGCCTCAATGAGCAGTTCTTC. Protein sequence: CASSGRGLNEQFF.

The chain carries TRBV11-3 and TRBJ2-5; D unresolved. The V end was cut by 5 bases, the J end by 4 bases, with 23 bases between. The CDR3 runs 17 residues. Germline V CDR1 and CDR2: SGHNT, YENEEA. The CDR3 loop reads CASSPIALDSTGETQYF. The CDR3 DNA reads as TGTGCCAGCAGCCCAATTGCACTCGACTCAACGGGAGAGACCCAGTACTTC.

This chain connects TRBV4-1 to TRBJ1-1; D ambiguous. Germline CDR1 and CDR2: MGHRA and YSYEKL. Trimming removed 1 base at V and 1 base at J, with 10 bases between. The CDR3 has 15 residues. CDR3 residues: CASSQAGRANTEAFF. As DNA, the CDR3 is TGCGCCAGCAGCCAAGCGGGAAGGGCGAACACTGAAGCTTTCTTT.

The gene calls are TRBV3-1 (or the pseudogene TRBV3-2) and TRBJ2-2; perhaps TRBD2 as D (5 bases). CDR1 and CDR2 (germline): LGHDT, YNNKEL (reference sequence). CDR3 length: 17 residues. V was shortened by 0 bases and J by 4 bases, with 15 bases between the two germline ends. The CDR3 nucleotides are TGTGCCAGCAGCCAAGACGCGGGCATGAGGCCCACCGGGGAGCTGTTTTTT. It specifies CASSQDAGMRPTGELFF.

The rearrangement links TRBV2 to TRBJ1-4; 7 bases align to TRBD1. V gave up 6 bases and J gave up 7 bases; unmatched junction bases: 8. CDR3 length equals 14 residues. Germline assignment: CDR1 SNHLY and CDR2 FYNNEI. The CDR3 coding sequence is TGTGCCAGCAGCAAACAGGGGATTGGTGAAAAACTGTTTTTT. This gives the protein CASSKQGIGEKLFF.

V gene TRBV12-3 or TRBV12-4 combines with J gene TRBJ1-2; D not resolved. The CDR3 contains 13 residues. V gave up 3 bases and J gave up 10 bases, with 15 bases separating them. In nucleotides, the CDR3 is TGTGCCAGCAGTTTTCTGTTAGACCGACACTACACCTTC. Its protein is CASSFLLDRHYTF.

The chain employs TRBV7-2 and TRBJ2-3; 14 positions match TRBD2. The V segment lost 0 bases and the J segment 2 bases; nucleotides outside the gene matches: 4. The CDR3 spans 18 residues. The germline gives CDR1 SGHTA, CDR2 FQGNSA. As DNA, the CDR3 is TGTGCCAGCAGCTTAGCCCCGACTAGCGGGGGGGCCACAGATACGCAGTATTTT. This sequence encodes CASSLAPTSGGATDTQYF.

The chain uses TRBV4-3 and TRBJ2-3; D is ambiguous. V shed 0 bases and J shed 3 bases, with 10 bases lying between them. CDR3 length: 15 residues. From germline, CDR1 is LGHNA and CDR2 YSLEER. The chain's CDR3 is CASSQDSLFTDTQYF. DNA of the CDR3: TGCGCCAGCAGCCAAGATAGTCTATTTACAGATACGCAGTATTTT.